This T cell receptor (beta chain) was recovered during a study of cytomegalovirus exposure and HLA in healthy donors. Study results and limitations: Clonal expansion, a later analysis showed, was greater in HLA-associated TCR beta chains than in equally common others.

Both 60 Vbeta primers and 13 Jbeta primers went into the PCR. Libraries were prepared by immunoSEQ multiplex PCR; TCRdb keeps only in-frame clonotypes and omits some of them. The repertoire has about 250,000 clones, 65% to 85% of them found once; the top ten carry under 3%. In regard to this clone: Its target is not known.

The CDR3 is 15 amino acids. V was pared by 5 bases and J by 4 bases, with 7 bases of the junction left unmatched. Germline V CDR1 and CDR2: SGHAT, FQNNGV. The TCR comes from a female donor in good health and CMV-seronegative. Sequenced input: PBMCs. The rearrangement joins TRBV11-2 to TRBJ2-2; 7 nucleotides line up with TRBD2. The CDR3 nucleotides read TGTGCCAGCAGCCTAAGGGGCGGGAGCACCGGGGAGCTGTTTTTT. Amino acids: CASSLRGGSTGELFF.